This T cell receptor beta chain was found in a study of T cell responses to AZD1222 COVID-19 vaccine. Study results and caveats: The sample set comprised mostly white British donors with more females, and clonal diversity was possibly underestimated.

In germline, CDR1 is SEHNR, CDR2 FQNEAQ (reference sequence). This CDR3 region has 13 residues. The V end lost 5 bases, the J end lost 8 bases, and 12 bases lay between the germline ends. The protocol was immunoSEQ multiplex PCR, while the TCRdb copy is restricted to in-frame clones and leaves out a portion. The table has about 120,000 clones, approximately 90% seen once; the top ten hold approximately 1.4%. A single count supports this clone. The antigen is undetermined. Whether given at about 4 or about 12 weeks, second doses were pooled. The sequences come from peripheral blood, collected 28 days after the second AZD1222 dose. The rearrangement links TRBV7-9 to TRBJ1-4; tentatively, D is TRBD1 (6 bases). The TCR originated in an adult who received the AZD1222 COVID-19 vaccine. CDR3 loop: CASSVQGPEKLFF. The CDR3 region has the DNA TGTGCCAGCAGCGTCCAGGGGCCAGAAAAACTGTTTTTT.